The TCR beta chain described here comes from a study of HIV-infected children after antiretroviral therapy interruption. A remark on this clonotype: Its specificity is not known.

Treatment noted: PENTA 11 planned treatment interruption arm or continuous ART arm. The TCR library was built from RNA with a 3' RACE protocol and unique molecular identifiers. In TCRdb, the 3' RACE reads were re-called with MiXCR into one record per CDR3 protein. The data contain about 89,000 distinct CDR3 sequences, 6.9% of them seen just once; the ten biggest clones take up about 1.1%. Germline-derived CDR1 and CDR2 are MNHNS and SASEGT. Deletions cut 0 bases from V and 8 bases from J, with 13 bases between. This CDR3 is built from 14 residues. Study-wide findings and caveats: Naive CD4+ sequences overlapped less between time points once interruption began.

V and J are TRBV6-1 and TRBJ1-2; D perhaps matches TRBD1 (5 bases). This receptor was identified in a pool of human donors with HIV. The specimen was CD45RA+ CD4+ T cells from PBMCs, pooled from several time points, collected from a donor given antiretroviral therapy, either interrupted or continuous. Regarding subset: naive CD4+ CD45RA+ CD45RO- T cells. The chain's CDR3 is CASSEALRGEGYTF. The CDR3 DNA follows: TGTGCCAGCAGTGAAGCTTTGAGGGGAGAGGGCTACACCTTC.